The 17 T cell receptor beta chains given below trace back to one sample, sequenced in a study of T cell repertoires in cytomegalovirus infection. MiXCR was run by TCRdb on the reads, yielding one entry per CDR3 protein. This repertoire shows some 280,000 distinct CDR3 sequences, roughly 15% found once; its top ten account for around 8.8%. Input material: PBMCs. The receptors here all came from a human donor in good health (CMV status not recorded). Some clones in this sample may be carry-over from other donors' samples.

This clonotype has ten or more counts. The V and J genes are TRBV7-2 and TRBJ1-4; D gene ambiguous. Deletions cut 2 bases from V and 8 bases from J, with 18 bases between. This CDR3 contains 16 residues. Germline V CDR1 and CDR2: SGHTA, FQGNSA. CDR3 residues: CASSLTSTAVWEKLFF. CDR3 nucleotide sequence: TGTGCCAGCAGCTTAACTTCGACGGCCGTCTGGGAAAAACTGTTTTTT.

This clonotype was found a few times. The chain couples TRBV29-1 to TRBJ2-1; the match to TRBD2 covers 7 bases. The CDR3 totals 15 residues. The ends lost 7 bases at V and 4 bases at J; junction bases unmatched: 13. Germline loops: CDR1 SQVTM, CDR2 ANQGSEA. The CDR3 region is CSGRGVGEGYNEQFF. In DNA form, the CDR3 reads TGCAGCGGCCGGGGGGTGGGGGAGGGTTACAATGAGCAGTTCTTC.

This clonotype was seen repeatedly, ten times or more. V and J are TRBV7-3 and TRBJ2-1, with D hard to call. Germline V gene lookup returns CDR1 SGHTA and CDR2 FQGTGA. The CDR3 is 13 residues long. V lost 1 base and J 9 bases, leaving 10 bases between the germline ends. The CDR3 DNA sequence: TGTGCCAGCAGCTTAAAGTATTCGGGTGAGCAGTTCTTC. Its translation: CASSLKYSGEQFF.

The J gene is TRBJ1-1, the V gene TRBV20-1, with 8 positions matching TRBD1. The CDR3 loop spans 12 amino acids. The germline CDR1 and CDR2 sequences are DFQATT and SNEGSKA (reference sequence). The V segment lost 2 bases and the J segment 7 bases; nucleotides outside the gene matches: 3. CDR3 nucleotide sequence: TGCAGTGCTAGACGCAGGGGGCATGAAGCTTTCTTT. This sequence encodes CSARRRGHEAFF.

In its sample, this clonotype was seen many times. The chain carries TRBV4-1 and TRBJ2-2; the D gene could be TRBD1 or TRBD2 (7 bases each). V was trimmed by 1 base and J by 5 bases, leaving 17 bases between them. CDR1 is MGHRA, CDR2 YSYEKL, per germline. The CDR3 runs to 17 residues. The CDR3 DNA reads as TGCGCCAGCAGCCAAGCCAGGGCCAGGGGGGGTACCGGGGAGCTGTTTTTT. Protein product: CASSQARARGGTGELFF.

This clonotype turned up a few times. V usage is TRBV29-1 and J usage is TRBJ1-1; TRBD1 agrees at 7 bases. Germline assignment: CDR1 SQVTM and CDR2 ANQGSEA. The CDR3 sequence is 12 residues long. Trimming cost V 6 bases and J 3 bases; bases outside gene matches: 4. The CDR3 nucleotides are TGCAGCGTCGTTGACAGGGACACTGAAGCTTTCTTT. It is translated as CSVVDRDTEAFF.

This clonotype appeared many times. The rearrangement uses TRBV7-2 and TRBJ2-1, with a possible D match to TRBD1 (5 bases). The CDR3 loop spans 15 amino acids. Per the germline V gene, CDR1 is SGHTA and CDR2 is FQGNSA. Deletions cut 2 bases from V and 4 bases from J, with 12 bases between. As DNA, the CDR3 is TGTGCCAGCAGCTTACAGACAGCCGAGTACAATGAGCAGTTCTTC. As protein: CASSLQTAEYNEQFF.

Comment on this clonotype: Germline is not matched at one junction end, which may reflect a read error. The chain uses TRBV20-1 and TRBJ1-3; D unresolved. In germline, CDR1 is DFQATT, CDR2 SNEGSKA (reference sequence). This CDR3 spans 13 amino acids. CDR3 bases: TGCAGTGCTGGCGTAATCTCTGGAAACACCATGTATTTT. It specifies CSAGVISGNTMYF.

This clonotype has only a few counts. The rearrangement uses TRBV12-3 or TRBV12-4 and TRBJ2-2; TRBD1 matches at 7 bases. J gave up 5 bases and V 6 bases, and 6 bases lay outside the gene matches. The CDR3 extends over 14 amino acids. The CDR3 sequence is CASRGQVRTGELFF. CDR3 nucleotides: TGTGCCAGCAGAGGACAGGTTCGGACCGGGGAGCTGTTTTTT.

This clonotype has just a few counts. The chain is built from TRBV3-1 and TRBJ2-7; D may be TRBD1 or TRBD2 (5 bases each). Germline CDR1 LGHDT, CDR2 YNNKEL (reference sequence). V was shortened by 0 bases and J by 0 bases, with 6 bases between the two germline ends. CDR3 size: 14 residues. For the CDR3, the DNA is TGTGCCAGCAGCCAAGAGGGGGACTCCTACGAGCAGTACTTC. It yields the protein CASSQEGDSYEQYF.

Ten or more counts support this clonotype. The chain is built from TRBV18 and TRBJ1-1, with 7 bases aligning to TRBD1. The CDR3 consists of 15 residues. CDR1 and CDR2 from the germline V gene are KGHSH and LQKENI. Trimming cost V 5 bases and J 1 base; bases outside gene matches: 7. The CDR3 bases are TGTGCCAGCTCAGTCACAGGGGCGACGAACACTGAAGCTTTCTTT. It specifies CASSVTGATNTEAFF.

The chain links TRBV20-1 to TRBJ2-1, with 11 bases fitting TRBD2. Per germline, CDR1 DFQATT and CDR2 SNEGSKA (reference sequence). Germline trimming cut 5 bases from V and 2 bases from J; bases unmatched to any gene: 14. This CDR3 contains 18 residues. CDR3 sequence (DNA): TGCAGTGCTCGTCTACTAGCGGGAGACTCGAAGGCCTACAATGAGCAGTTCTTC. The encoded protein is CSARLLAGDSKAYNEQFF.

The table lists this clonotype with many counts. The V call is TRBV6-2 or TRBV6-3, the J call TRBJ2-7; 8 nucleotides line up with TRBD1. The CDR3 sequence is 14 residues long. Trimming at V came to 5 bases and at J to 5 bases, leaving 8 bases not matched to a gene. Germline values: CDR1 MNHEY, CDR2 SVGEGT. For the CDR3, the DNA is TGTGCCAGCAGTCGGACAGGGAAATCGGACGAGCAGTACTTC. As protein: CASSRTGKSDEQYF.

The sample holds many counts of this clonotype. This rearrangement joins TRBV7-2 to TRBJ2-7; TRBD1 matches at 9 bases. V shed 5 bases, J shed 3 bases, and the junction held 8 bases outside the gene matches. CDR1 is SGHTA, CDR2 FQGNSA, per germline. This CDR3 is 15 amino acids long. CDR3 in DNA: TGTGCCAGCAGCCCCGATCCGGACAGGGGCTACGAGCAGTACTTC. It specifies CASSPDPDRGYEQYF.

The rearrangement links TRBV28 to TRBJ1-4, with 9 bases matching TRBD1. The V segment lost 5 bases and the J segment 8 bases; nucleotides outside the gene matches: 9. The CDR3 consists of 15 residues. Germline-derived CDR1 and CDR2 are MDHEN and SYDVKM. CDR3 in amino acids: CASSPEQGAGEKLFF. The CDR3, as DNA: TGTGCCAGCAGTCCCGAACAGGGGGCGGGCGAAAAACTGTTTTTT.

This clonotype has just a few counts. This sequence joins TRBV7-6 and TRBJ1-1; 9 bases fit TRBD1. Losses at the gene ends were 5 bases for V and 11 bases for J; bases not matched to a gene: 9. CDR1 is SGHVS, CDR2 FNYEAQ, per germline. The CDR3 sequence is 13 residues long. The CDR3 loop is CASSLTGDRGAFF. The CDR3 DNA reads as TGTGCCAGCAGCCTTACCGGTGACAGGGGGGCTTTCTTT.

This clonotype was counted at least ten times. The CDR3 spells CASSRRTGEKLFF. CDR3 nucleotides: TGTGCCAGCAGCCGCCGGACGGGTGAAAAACTGTTTTTT. V and J are TRBV7-2 and TRBJ1-4, with D unresolved. The CDR3 is made up of 13 amino acids. The germline gives CDR1 SGHTA, CDR2 FQGNSA. V was cut by 5 bases and J by 7 bases, with 11 bases left in between.